The following is a T cell receptor beta chain sequence with its context. The sample comes from a study of blood T cell repertoires in COVID-19. The wider study: Both acute and convalescent COVID-19 samples were obtained from the United States, Italy and Spain. From T cells, B-cell-depleted T cells, or PBMCs came the material, which was cDNA or gDNA.

This CDR3 is built from 12 residues. The junction had 6 bases not matched to a gene; V was cut back by 3 bases and J by 13 bases. The V gene's germline CDR1 is SGHRS and CDR2 YFSETQ. Original processing notes: Nucleated cell counts were estimated from reference gene primer amplification. Sequencing was performed with immunoSEQ multiplex PCR; in TCRdb, only in-frame clones are kept and a portion is missing. That table supplies the V and J calls and clone size; D and trimming were determined from the DNA. In the table there are about 100,000 clones, more than 75% of which are singletons. Sequencing input: peripheral blood. This clonotype was obtained from a human donor in a cohort sampled during active COVID-19. The chain uses TRBV5-1 and TRBJ2-2; 7 bases line up with TRBD2. The CDR3 here is CASSSEGRALFF. As DNA, the CDR3 is TGCGCCAGCAGCTCGGAGGGGAGGGCGCTGTTTTTT.